The TCR beta chain described here comes from a study of OX40 agonist ivuxolimab in advanced cancers. Looking at the study overall: At 0.01 to 10 mg/kg, ivuxolimab was administered intravenously to patients every 2 weeks. Patients with hepatocellular carcinoma, melanoma, renal cell or head and neck cancer made up the dose-escalation patients. Enrollees could have had prior anti-PD-1, anti-PD-L1 or anti-CTLA-4 therapy, which under 50% had received. General study results and limits: The mean number of expanded clones was higher in CD8+ T cells than in CD4+.

Regarding this clone: Its antigen is undetermined.

The data were produced by immunoSEQ multiplex PCR, yet TCRdb's version contains in-frame clones alone and is incomplete. The sample lists about 46,000 clones; 88% were seen once. With 1 base clipped from V and 6 bases from J, the junction kept 2 bases outside the gene matches. This CDR3 is 15 amino acids long. Germline CDR1 reads LNHDA; CDR2 reads SQIVND (reference sequence). The material was CD4+ or CD8+ T cells sorted from blood, obtained in a trial of the OX40 agonist ivuxolimab. The clonotype comes from an adult with an advanced solid tumor such as melanoma, head and neck, liver or kidney cancer. This rearrangement joins TRBV19 to TRBJ2-3; 12 nucleotides align to TRBD2. The CDR3 nucleotides read TGTGCCAGTAGTATAGGAGGGACTAGCGGGGATACGCAGTATTTT. It codes for CASSIGGTSGDTQYF. The whole variable domain, filled in from reference TRBV19 and TRBJ2-3, reads DGGITQSPKYLFRKEGQNVTLSCEQNLNHDAMYWYRQDPGQGLRLIYYSQIVNDFQKGDIAEGYSVSREKKESFPLTVTSAQKNPTAFYLCASSIGGTSGDTQYFGPGTRLTVL.